Listed below are T cell receptor beta chains from one sample, sequenced in a study of beta chain features in type 1 diabetes. TCRdb's copy holds only in-frame clones and misses some; the assay was immunoSEQ multiplex PCR. The repertoire holds approximately 270,000 clones, roughly an eighth seen once, with 0.015% to 0.02% in the top ten. Sequencing input: naive CD4+ T cells from blood. Receptor source: a man aged 30 to 39 with type 1 diabetes. CDR3s include the opening cysteine and the closing phenylalanine or tryptophan. A D gene is named only where the DNA matches it firmly. Size is stated for part of the rows, as once, few or many counts, or as a class when the clone is expanded.

NA	TRBV18	TRBD1	TRBJ1-5	TGTGCCAGCTCACCAATGGACAGGGGCGGGCAGCCCCAGCATTTT	CASSPMDRGGQPQHF
few	TRBV28	NA	TRBJ1-1	TGTGCCAGCAGAATCATGGAGGGCCTGAACACTGAAGCTTTCTTT	CASRIMEGLNTEAFF
few	TRBV19	NA	TRBJ1-2	TGTGCCAGTAGTACCTCCCGGGATAAGGACAGAAATGGCTACACCTTC	CASSTSRDKDRNGYTF
NA	TRBV30	NA	TRBJ2-1	TGTGCCTGGAGTGTGGGCCTGAACAATGAGCAGTTCTTC	CAWSVGLNNEQFF
few	TRBV28	TRBD1	TRBJ1-2	TGTGCCAGCAGAACAGGGGGTAGTAACTATGGCTACACCTTC	CASRTGGSNYGYTF
NA	TRBV30	TRBD1	TRBJ2-3	TGTGCCTTTGGACAGGGGCTAAGCACAGATACGCAGTATTTT	CAFGQGLSTDTQYF
NA	TRBV4-1	TRBD2	TRBJ2-5	TGCGCCAGCAGCCTGACTAGCGGGATACAAGAGACCCAGTACTTC	CASSLTSGIQETQYF
few	TRBV5-1	NA	TRBJ1-5	TGCGCCAGCAGGGAGGCAGTAAATCAGCCCCAGCATTTT	CASREAVNQPQHF
few	TRBV7-2	TRBD1	TRBJ2-7	TGTGCCAGCAGCCGTGGGACAGGCCTCTACGAGCAGTACTTC	CASSRGTGLYEQYF
few	TRBV7-3	TRBD1	TRBJ1-2	TGTGCCAGCAGTCTTACAGGGGATGGCTACACCTTC	CASSLTGDGYTF
NA	TRBV6-1	NA	TRBJ1-1	TGTGCCAGCATGACAGGACCGAACACTGAAGCTTTCTTT	CASMTGPNTEAFF
few	TRBV7-2	NA	TRBJ2-2	TGTGCCAGCAGCTTAGGGCTGAACACCGGGGAGCTGTTTTTT	CASSLGLNTGELFF
few	TRBV7-3	NA	TRBJ2-5	TGTGCCAGCAGCTTCGCGGGAAAGCGAGAGACCCAGTACTTC	CASSFAGKRETQYF
NA	TRBV28	TRBD1	TRBJ2-4	TGTGCCAGCAGTAACCCTCGGGGGACAGGGTTTTTGGTAGCCAAAAACATTCAGTACTTC	CASSNPRGTGFLVAKNIQYF
NA	TRBV5-1	TRBD1	TRBJ2-7	TGCGCCAGCGGGACAGGGACGGTCGAGCAGTACTTC	CASGTGTVEQYF
NA	TRBV29-1	TRBD1	TRBJ1-1	TGCAGCGTCGGACAGGGCTTGAACACTGAAGCTTTCTTT	CSVGQGLNTEAFF
NA	TRBV21-1	NA	TRBJ2-1	TGTGCCAGCAGCATTCCCGGGACAGCCTCCTACAATGAGCAGTTCTTC	CASSIPGTASYNEQFF
few	TRBV5-1	TRBD1	TRBJ2-1	TGCGCCAGCAGCCAAGGGACAGGGGGGAATGAGCAGTTCTTC	CASSQGTGGNEQFF
few	TRBV7-2	TRBD1	TRBJ2-3	TGTGCCAGCAGTCTGGGACAGGGACCCGGGGATACGCAGTATTTT	CASSLGQGPGDTQYF
NA	TRBV5-8	TRBD2	TRBJ2-5	TGTGCCAGCAGCCGTAGAGCGGGAGCGCTATCGGAGACCCAGTACTTC	CASSRRAGALSETQYF
few	TRBV7-3	NA	TRBJ2-5	TGTGCATCATCGTACGGTTTCCAAGAGACCCAGTACTTC	CASSYGFQETQYF